The entry below gives a single T cell receptor beta chain sequence along with its context. Its cognate antigen is unknown. Assay: immunoSEQ multiplex PCR; the TCRdb copy retains only in-frame clones and omits some. The sample holds under 85,000 clones; 90% are singletons and the top ten take approximately 3.2%. These data originate in a study of T cell responses to AZD1222 COVID-19 vaccine. The CDR3 totals 15 residues. V was clipped by 0 bases and J by 0 bases; unmatched bases: 3. Germline-derived CDR1 and CDR2 are SGHRS and YFSETQ. Study-wide findings and caveats: Spike-specific TCRs gained breadth and depth after people received two AZD1222 doses. Just a handful of AZD1222 recipients were seropositive at baseline. Without day 14 samples, only post-peak T cell repertoires were studied.

This chain links TRBV5-1 with TRBJ2-7; 7 bases are shared with TRBD1. This specimen was peripheral blood, taken 28 days after the second AZD1222 dose. The source of this sequence is an adult who received the AZD1222 COVID-19 vaccine. The chain's CDR3 is CASSLAQGSSYEQYF. The CDR3, as DNA: TGCGCCAGCAGCTTGGCACAGGGGTCCTCCTACGAGCAGTACTTC.